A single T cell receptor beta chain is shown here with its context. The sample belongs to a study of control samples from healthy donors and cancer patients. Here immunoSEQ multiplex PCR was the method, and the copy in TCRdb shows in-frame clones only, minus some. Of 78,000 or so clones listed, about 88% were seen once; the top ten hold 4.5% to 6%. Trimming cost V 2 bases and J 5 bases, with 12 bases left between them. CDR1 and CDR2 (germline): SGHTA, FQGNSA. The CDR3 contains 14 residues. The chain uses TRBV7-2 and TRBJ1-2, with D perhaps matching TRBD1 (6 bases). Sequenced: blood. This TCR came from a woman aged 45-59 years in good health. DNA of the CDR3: TGTGCCAGCAGCTTATACAGGGATGATTATGGCTACACCTTC. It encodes CASSLYRDDYGYTF. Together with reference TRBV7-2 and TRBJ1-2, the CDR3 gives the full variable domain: GAGVSQSPSNKVTEKGKDVELRCDPISGHTALYWYRQSLGQGLEFLIYFQGNSAPDKSGLPSDRFSAERTGGSVSTLTIQRTQQEDSAVYLCASSLYRDDYGYTFGSGTRLTVV.